This entry features one T cell receptor (beta chain) sequence. The record originates from a study of T cell responses to AZD1222 COVID-19 vaccine. Repertoires were generated with immunoSEQ multiplex PCR, while TCRdb's copy carries only in-frame clones and drops some. This table has some 150,000 clones, about 92% appearing once. The CDR3 is 14 residues long. Germline CDR1 and CDR2: SGHRS and YFSETQ. Germline trimming cut 4 bases from V and 6 bases from J; bases unmatched to any gene: 6. The sample consisted of peripheral blood, taken on day 0 of MenACWY control vaccination. The V call is TRBV5-1, the J call TRBJ2-2, with 7 bases aligning to TRBD1. This sequence was found in an adult in good health. The CDR3 DNA reads TGCGCCAGCAGCCAGGGGGACAAATCCGGGGAGCTGTTTTTT. Amino acid sequence: CASSQGDKSGELFF.